The present T cell receptor beta chain was sequenced within a study of brain T cells in children with intractable seizures. Study outcomes and limitations: Clones missing pre-surgery may reflect undersampling of that blood sample.

This table comes from immunoSEQ multiplex PCR, and its TCRdb copy is limited to in-frame clones, with some not included. The sample includes tens of thousands of clones, approximately 89% of them seen just once. This clone was picked up one time. What it binds is not known. Trimming cost V 6 bases and J 1 base, with 3 bases left between them. Germline CDR1 reads MNHEY; CDR2 reads SVGAGI. The CDR3 has 12 amino acids. The rearrangement uses TRBV6-5 and TRBJ2-2; D is uncertain. The sequencing used peripheral blood, collected at surgery. The source of this sequence is a girl aged 2-10 years with Rasmussen encephalitis and intractable seizures. The DNA of the CDR3 is TGTGCCAGCAGGCGGAACACCGGGGAGCTGTTTTTT. Its translation is CASRRNTGELFF.